This T cell receptor (beta chain) was captured by sequencing in a study of blood T cell repertoires in COVID-19. Background on the study: There were acute and convalescent COVID-19 samples, and they came from the United States, Italy and Spain. PBMCs, B-cell-depleted T cells, or T cells were the source of the cDNA or gDNA that made up the material.

In the original processing: Reference gene primers were amplified, and this amplification served to estimate nucleated cell counts. Produced via immunoSEQ multiplex PCR; TCRdb's table is partial and in-frame only. For V, J and clone size, that table is used; D and trimming come from the DNA. The repertoire holds just over 250,000 clones, with about 87% as singletons. This CDR3 has 14 residues. Trimming took 1 base from V and 2 from J, leaving 8 bases between them. CDR1 and CDR2 from the germline V gene are SEHNR and FQNEAQ (reference sequence). This clone has a single count. Material for sequencing was peripheral blood. The rearrangement links TRBV7-9 to TRBJ1-2, with D possibly being TRBD1 (5 bases). The TCR originated in a man aged 55 to 70 who had recovered from COVID-19. The CDR3 here is CASSLVQGNYGYTF. The DNA for the CDR3 is TGTGCCAGCAGCTTAGTCCAGGGAAACTATGGCTACACCTTC.